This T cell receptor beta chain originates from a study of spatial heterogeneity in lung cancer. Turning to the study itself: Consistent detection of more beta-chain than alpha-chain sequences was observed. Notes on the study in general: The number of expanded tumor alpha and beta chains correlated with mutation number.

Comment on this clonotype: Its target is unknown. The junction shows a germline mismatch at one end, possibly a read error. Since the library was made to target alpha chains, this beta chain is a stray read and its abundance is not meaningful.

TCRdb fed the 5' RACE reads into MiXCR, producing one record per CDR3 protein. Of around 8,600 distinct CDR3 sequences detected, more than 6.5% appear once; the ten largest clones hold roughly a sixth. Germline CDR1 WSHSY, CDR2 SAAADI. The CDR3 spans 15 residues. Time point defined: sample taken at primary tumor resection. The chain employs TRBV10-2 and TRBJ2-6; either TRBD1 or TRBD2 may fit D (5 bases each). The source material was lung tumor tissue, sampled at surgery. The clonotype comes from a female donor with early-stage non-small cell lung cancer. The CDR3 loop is CASTTGATGANVQTF. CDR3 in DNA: TGCGCCAGCACTACAGGAGCTACCGGGGCCAACGTCCAGACTTTC.